The clone carrying this TCR beta chain was picked up one time. Trimming cost V 6 bases and J 2 bases; bases outside gene matches: 6. This CDR3 has 14 residues. Germline CDR1 is SQVTM and CDR2 is ANQGSEA. Only in-frame clones appear in the TCRdb table, and some are missing; sequencing was by immunoSEQ multiplex PCR. This sample yields 72,000 or so clones, of which roughly nine tenths are seen a single time; 10% to 15% belongs to the top ten. This sample was included in a study of blood T cell repertoires in COVID-19. The chain joins TRBV29-1 to TRBJ1-5; TRBD1 matches at 8 bases. The receptor was isolated from a woman in her fifties or sixties with acute or convalescent COVID-19. The sample taken for sequencing was peripheral blood. In DNA form, the CDR3 reads TGCAGCGTCCAGGACAGGGAGGGCAATCAGCCCCAGCATTTT. Translated, it gives CSVQDREGNQPQHF.